This entry features one T cell receptor (beta chain) sequence. There is no known antigen for this receptor. Base qualities are not at hand, and no much larger clone is one base apart. The cohort was made up of approximately 670 healthy bone marrow donors. At the time of sampling, all cohort members were nominally healthy, though unrecorded immune exposures were likely present. The donor was CMV seronegative and was included in the group of hundreds of seronegative cohort members. A peripheral blood sample was provided by each donor, and peripheral blood mononuclear cells were used for TCR beta sequencing. The Qiagen DNeasy Blood Extraction Kit was used to extract genomic DNA from the blood cell samples. These data are taken from a study of cytomegalovirus exposure and HLA in healthy donors (dated by TCRdb to about 2017). Notes on the research overall: An earlier analysis of some 550 of the donors reported 250 to 300 Gb of sequence data and 117 million unique TCR beta sequences from roughly 200 million T cells. An early release that covered some 630 HLA-typed donors contained about 290 gigabases of sequencing data and 75 million to 100 million unique TCR sequences. The genetic ancestry cluster associated with self-reported Caucasian donors included around four fifths of the 300 to 400 genotyped donors. The study aimed to test whether signatures of past pathogen exposure could be identified by cataloging public T cell receptors. The study profiled the T cell repertoires of 550 to 700 subjects by immunosequencing and related them to cytomegalovirus serostatus. Along with the roughly 700-subject first cohort, a separate validation cohort of over a hundred different subjects was used. To predict cytomegalovirus infection status, the study combined high-throughput TCR immunosequencing, statistical association of individual TCRs with disease status, and machine learning. A later analysis re-analyzed previously published TCR beta repertoires from 500 to 700 donors and added high-resolution HLA genotyping to study TCR occurrence patterns. The later analysis used no new phenotypic data to find candidate immune exposures, relying instead on TCR beta sequences and their occurrence across donors. To decide whether each TCR beta V gene segment behaved as functional or pseudogenic, an earlier analysis of several hundred of the donors relied on high-throughput TCR beta sequencing. Donor age, sex, ethnicity and CMV serostatus were compiled together with the repertoire data. Genome-wide SNP genotypes for about 65% of the roughly 670 donors were used in a later genetic analysis, which treated that subset as a discovery cohort. Every repertoire in the discovery cohort had been generated on one and the same sequencing platform. HLA typing covered class I and class II loci at four-digit resolution. The number of typed donors differed by locus: 629-630 for A, B, C, DRB1 and DQB1; 500 to 550 for DQA1; some 610 for DPA1; and 400 to 480 for DPB1. Four to six DR-DQ haplotypes were handled as single units for association and clustering because linkage in the cohort was strong. Among about 360 genotyped donors of the cohort, an average of approximately 240,000 unique TCR beta nucleotide sequences were sequenced per donor, around a sixth of them non-productive. Study-wide findings and limitations: The authors suggested that the approach could potentially be extended to other disease states and immunological phenotypes. A later analysis reported that several top co-occurrence clusters appeared linked to parvovirus B19, influenza, CMV and Epstein-Barr virus. In the study, around 150 TCR beta chains were listed as associated with cytomegalovirus. In an earlier analysis of around 500 of the donors, most TCR beta V segments appeared in productive rearrangements about 87% or about 30% of the time, broadly matching IMGT annotations. V-gene and J-gene trimming of TCR beta chains was associated with a missense DCLRE1C variant in a later genetic analysis, and the association was replicated in an independent cohort. For the cohort, immune exposure information was limited to CMV serostatus. A later analysis associated about 17,000 TCR beta sequences with specific HLA alleles at a false discovery rate of 0.05. A cluster of highly shared sequence variants was judged likely to represent a technical artifact of the sequencing pipeline. In a later analysis, HLA-associated TCR beta chains showed more clonal expansion and lower generation probabilities than non-associated chains that were equally common. Assigning TCR associations to individual alleles was difficult when HLA alleles, especially DR and DQ, strongly co-occurred. Because HLA typing was missing for some donors at each locus, association tests included only the typed subset. Linkage disequilibrium might explain the correlated functional status among segregating V segments, but an unknown experimental factor could not be excluded. Presence/absence analyses assumed roughly uniform sequencing depth across donors, an assumption that may not hold. According to a later analysis, most CMV-associated TCR beta chains appeared to be HLA-restricted, and the HLA associations seemed to be driven largely by CMV exposure. Most TCR sequences were observed very rarely across donors, whereas some public TCRs were present in many individuals. This cohort had only TCR beta chains sequenced, and the lack of alpha or paired-chain data limited which features could be detected. Compared with the roughly 720-donor mean, donors in an Asian-associated ancestry cluster had fewer N-insertions in productive TCRs, according to a later genetic analysis. The classifier was reported to diagnose cytomegalovirus status with high specificity and sensitivity in both the original and validation cohorts. The earlier analysis of a few hundred of the donors excluded seventeen rarely observed V segments, including chromosome 9 orphons, because counts were too low. A further reported finding was that TCR beta sequences accurately predicted the HLA-A and HLA-B alleles for most subjects in the first cohort. Three of the identified cytomegalovirus-associated TCR beta chains were confirmed in vitro to be specific for cytomegalovirus antigens. According to a later analysis, TCR association rates differed among HLA loci, with DRB1 alleles showing the most associated TCRs and HLA-C alleles showing the fewest.

Library generation was performed with the immunoSEQ multiplex PCR assay. The multiplex PCR relied on a mix of 60 forward primers for TCR Vbeta segments and 13 reverse primers for TCR Jbeta segments. A multiplex PCR assay on genomic DNA amplified the CDR3 region of rearranged TCR beta genes. On the Illumina HiSeq System, the amplified TCR beta libraries were sequenced as 87-base-pair reads. For the original study's pipeline: Across the roughly 600 repertoires, a later analysis counted 80 million or so unique TCR beta chains, about 10 million of which were shared by at least two donors. Raw reads were error-corrected and collapsed into unique sequences with a nearest-neighbor algorithm that merged closely related sequences to remove PCR and sequencing errors. V, D and J gene segments were assigned by aligning CDR3 sequences to IMGT reference sequences. For a sequence to be retained, at least a six-nucleotide match to both a V gene segment and a J gene segment was required. Rearrangements were classified as productive when the CDR3 lacked stop codons and remained in frame with V and J, and all other rearrangements were classified as non-productive. CDR3 was defined by IMGT convention, running from the second conserved V-encoded cysteine to the conserved J-encoded phenylalanine. The earlier analysis of about 610 of the donors excluded any sequence lacking an unambiguous match to a single V gene segment. In an earlier analysis of a few hundred of the donors, V segments were called functional above 56.7% productive rearrangements and were called segregating when the between-donor standard deviation exceeded 5%. To diagnose cytomegalovirus status from the catalog of TCR beta chain sequences, a statistical classification framework was built. V and J gene assignment, in a later analysis, came from comparing TCR nucleotide sequences with IMGT/GENE-DB human TR gene sequences. In a later analysis, CDR3 sequences and most-parsimonious VDJ recombination scenarios were assigned using the TCRdist pipeline. In a later analysis, each TCR beta chain was defined by its CDR3 amino acid sequence together with its V-gene family, and reads lacking a unique V-gene family were excluded. To address suspected cross-contamination and a sequencing artifact, a later analysis removed a few hundred highly shared, low-generation-probability nucleotide sequences. A later analysis calculated a clonal expansion index for each public chain from normalized within-repertoire ranks of inferred template counts. A later analysis computed generation probabilities with a VDJ recombination model fitted to out-of-frame rearrangements, and checked the results against IGoR. In a later analysis, hypergeometric tests were used to score TCR-TCR, TCR-HLA and TCR-CMV co-occurrence, with a repertoire-size bias correction applied to TCR pairs. A later analysis estimated false discovery rates by permuting HLA or CMV assignments 20 times. A later analysis grouped co-occurring TCRs with DBSCAN, adding TCRdist sequence similarity when clustering within HLA-allele-positive subsets. Repertoires with fewer than 30,000 or more than 120,000 public chains were left out of co-occurrence clustering, as were about 5 repertoires with anomalous nucleotide sharing. Not all clones reach the TCRdb copy of this immuneACCESS table, which keeps in-frame sequences only. Checked studies attribute under half of the gap to unresolved V genes and leave the rest unexplained. V and J calls and clone size are as listed in that table; D and trimming were resolved from the DNA. The sample records 90,000 to 95,000 clones, approximately 80% of which are singletons. The top ten clonotypes cover approximately 2% of the sample.

This sequence was found in a man younger than 35 in good health and CMV-seronegative. Input material: PBMCs.

This receptor carries the CDR3 CASSRGSSHSAQHF. The nucleotide sequence reads TGTGCCAGCAGCCGCGGGTCCTCGCATTCGGCCCAGCATTTT. This sequence uses TRBV11-2 and TRBJ1-5, with the D gene not confidently named. From the cysteine through the phenylalanine, the CDR3 covers 14 amino acids. Only the CDR3 DNA stays, 42 bases, in frame from base 1. For CDR1 and CDR2, the germline V gene lists SGHAT and FQNNGV. V sheds 5 bases and J sheds 11 bases, leaving 19 bases between their ends.